A single sample is the source of the 19 T cell receptor beta chains below, sequenced in a study of blood T cell repertoires in COVID-19 (dated by TCRdb to 2020 to 2021). The method was the immunoSEQ multiplex PCR assay. The immuneACCESS repertoire file appears here via TCRdb, limited to in-frame rearrangements. These files lack a portion of the clones; in checked studies, under half of the deficit traces to unresolved V genes, and the cause of the others is not known. This sample is represented by tens of thousands of clones; nearly 90% of them were singletons. The ten largest clonotypes hold roughly 3.1% of the sample. Sequenced material: peripheral blood. The receptors derive from a man aged 50-59 years with active COVID-19.

The gene calls are TRBV5-1 and TRBJ2-3; D uncertain. The germline CDR1 and CDR2 sequences are SGHRS and YFSETQ. Trimming took off 5 bases at V and 2 bases at J, with 6 bases between the two ends. The CDR3 has 12 amino acids. CDR3 sequence reads: CASRFNTDTQYF. As DNA, the CDR3 is TGCGCCAGCAGATTCAACACAGATACGCAGTATTTT.

CDR3 coding DNA: TGCAGTGCTAGTGCCGGGACTAGCGGGGGGGCCGGTCCCTCAAGACCCTACGAGCAGTACTTC. It encodes CSASAGTSGGAGPSRPYEQYF. The V call is TRBV20-1, the J call TRBJ2-7; 16 bases are a match to TRBD2. The CDR3 is 21 residues long. Trimming cost V 3 bases and J 2 bases; bases outside gene matches: 19. The V gene's germline CDR1 is DFQATT and CDR2 SNEGSKA (reference sequence).

The V gene is TRBV28, the J gene TRBJ2-7; D unresolved. This CDR3 spans 15 amino acids. Trimming left V 1 base short and J 6 bases short, with 16 bases between. Germline CDR1 MDHEN, CDR2 SYDVKM. The CDR3 DNA sequence: TGTGCCAGCAGTTTATTTAATCTAGGTGTTCGCGAGCAGTACTTC. Its protein product is CASSLFNLGVREQYF.

V gene TRBV5-4 combines with J gene TRBJ2-7, with 9 bases that match TRBD1. With 4 bases clipped from V and 1 base from J, the junction kept 6 bases outside the gene matches. CDR3 size: 15 residues. Germline CDR1 SGHNT, CDR2 YYREEE (reference sequence). CDR3 in amino acids: CASSAGQGYSYEQYF. Written as DNA, the CDR3 is TGTGCCAGCAGCGCGGGACAGGGCTATTCCTACGAGCAGTACTTC. Together with reference TRBV5-4 and TRBJ2-7, the CDR3 gives the full variable domain: ETGVTQSPTHLIKTRGQQVTLRCSSQSGHNTVSWYQQALGQGPQFIFQYYREEENGRGNFPPRFSGLQFPNYSSELNVNALELDDSALYLCASSAGQGYSYEQYFGPGTRLTVT.

This clone was counted between two and nine times. CDR3 DNA sequence: TGTGCCAGCAGTTTCCAGGGGATCGGCTATGGCTACACCTTC. Protein sequence: CASSFQGIGYGYTF. This chain connects TRBV6-5 to TRBJ1-2, with a tentative D call TRBD1 (6 bases). The length of the CDR3 is 14 residues. The germline gives CDR1 MNHEY, CDR2 SVGAGI. Trimming removed 4 bases from V and 4 bases from J, with 13 bases in between.

The chain is built from TRBV5-4 and TRBJ2-3; 10 bases match TRBD2. This CDR3 spans 15 amino acids. Losses at the gene ends were 5 bases for V and 5 bases for J; bases not matched to a gene: 8. Germline assignment: CDR1 SGHNT and CDR2 YYREEE (reference sequence). The CDR3 here is CASRPSGGAVDTQYF. CDR3 nucleotide sequence: TGTGCCAGCAGGCCTAGCGGGGGAGCCGTAGATACGCAGTATTTT. Using reference TRBV5-4 and TRBJ2-3 for the parts outside the CDR3, the full variable domain is ETGVTQSPTHLIKTRGQQVTLRCSSQSGHNTVSWYQQALGQGPQFIFQYYREEENGRGNFPPRFSGLQFPNYSSELNVNALELDDSALYLCASRPSGGAVDTQYFGPGTRLTVL.

The chain couples TRBV18 to TRBJ2-7, with 9 nucleotides matching TRBD1. CDR3 length: 14 amino acids. V gave up 6 bases and J gave up 5 bases; unmatched junction bases: 8. Germline values: CDR1 KGHSH, CDR2 LQKENI. CDR3 in amino acids: CASSQDRGFHEQYF. The DNA for the CDR3 is TGTGCCAGCTCCCAGGACAGGGGTTTCCACGAGCAGTACTTC.

The chain carries TRBV5-1 and TRBJ2-3; 7 bases map to TRBD1. Germline CDR1 SGHRS, CDR2 YFSETQ. V trimming: 8 bases; J trimming: 8 bases; junction bases outside the gene matches: 8. The CDR3 sequence is 12 residues long. For the CDR3, the DNA is TGCGCCAGTAAACAGGGGAAAGGTACGCAGTATTTT. This gives the protein CASKQGKGTQYF.

The V gene is TRBV6-5, the J gene TRBJ1-1, with unresolved D. CDR3 length: 15 residues. CDR1 and CDR2 (germline): MNHEY, SVGAGI. V was pared by 2 bases and J by 2 bases, with 12 bases between. The CDR3 here is CASSYNRGGNTEAFF. The CDR3 nucleotides are TGTGCCAGCAGTTACAATAGAGGAGGCAACACTGAAGCTTTCTTT.

The chain links TRBV2 to TRBJ1-4; no clear D gene. The CDR3 loop spans 15 amino acids. Looked up from germline, CDR1 is SNHLY and CDR2 is FYNNEI. V was shortened by 6 bases and J by 3 bases, with 14 bases between the two germline ends. CDR3 sequence reads: CASRRSEAPNEKLFF. As DNA, the CDR3 is TGTGCCAGCAGGCGATCAGAAGCGCCTAATGAAAAACTGTTTTTT.

V is TRBV15 and J is TRBJ1-3, with 8 bases identical to TRBD1. The CDR3 covers 19 residues. CDR1 and CDR2 from the germline V gene are LNHNV and YYDKDF (reference sequence). V gave up 0 bases and J gave up 2 bases; unmatched junction bases: 12. The CDR3 coding sequence is TGTGCCACCAGCAGAGATCTGGGGGCAGGGGGCTTAACTGGAAACACCATATATTTT. It is translated as CATSRDLGAGGLTGNTIYF. Together with reference TRBV15 and TRBJ1-3, the CDR3 gives the full variable domain: DAMVIQNPRYQVTQFGKPVTLSCSQTLNHNVMYWYQQKSSQAPKLLFHYYDKDFNNEADTPDNFQSRRPNTSFCFLDIRSPGLGDTAMYLCATSRDLGAGGLTGNTIYFGEGSWLTVV.

The chain carries TRBV27 and TRBJ1-1; D is undetermined. In germline, CDR1 is MNHEY, CDR2 SMNVEV (reference sequence). V gave up 5 bases and J gave up 1 base, with 14 bases separating them. The CDR3 has 15 amino acids. CDR3 DNA sequence: TGTGCCAGCAGTCCCCGGGAAGGTCAGAACACTGAAGCTTTCTTT. Translated, it gives CASSPREGQNTEAFF.

This clone was counted a few times. The rearrangement joins TRBV7-8 to TRBJ2-7; the D gene is possibly TRBD2 (6 bases). Germline values: CDR1 SGHVS, CDR2 FQNEAQ. V dropped 5 bases and J dropped 9 bases, with 14 bases sitting between them. The length of the CDR3 is 12 residues. The CDR3 protein is CASSQTRLGQYF. CDR3 DNA sequence: TGTGCCAGCAGCCAGACTAGGCTGGGGCAGTACTTC.

Only one count was recorded for this clone. The chain recombines TRBV2 with TRBJ1-1; possibly TRBD1 for D (6 bases). Germline lookup yields CDR1 SNHLY and CDR2 FYNNEI. Trimming took off 7 bases at V and 1 base at J, with 10 bases between the two ends. CDR3 length equals 13 residues. The DNA of the CDR3 is TGTGCCAGCAACAGGGAAGGGAACACTGAAGCTTTCTTT. Translation gives CASNREGNTEAFF.

V usage is TRBV6-5 and J usage is TRBJ2-5, with 8 bases identical to TRBD1. This CDR3 has 14 residues. V lost 6 bases, J lost 0 bases, and 3 bases stayed unmatched. Germline CDR1 and CDR2: MNHEY and SVGAGI. The CDR3 DNA reads as TGTGCCAGCAGCTCAGGGGGCTACCAAGAGACCCAGTACTTC. Its protein is CASSSGGYQETQYF.

V is TRBV5-1 and J is TRBJ1-3, with D maybe TRBD1 (5 bases). Trimming cost V 3 bases and J 4 bases, with 8 bases left between them. Germline V gives CDR1 SGHRS, CDR2 YFSETQ. The CDR3 has 13 residues. In nucleotides, the CDR3 is TGCGCCAGCAGCTGGGGGGACGGAAACACCATATATTTT. Its protein is CASSWGDGNTIYF.

V is TRBV7-6 and J is TRBJ2-7, with 7 bases that match TRBD1. This CDR3 is built from 14 residues. After removal of 1 base from V and 4 bases from J, the junction contained 4 bases not matched to a gene. Germline V gives CDR1 SGHVS, CDR2 FNYEAQ. CDR3 coding DNA: TGTGCCAGCAGCTTAGTTACAGGGGCTTACGAGCAGTACTTC. Translation gives CASSLVTGAYEQYF.

The gene calls are TRBV5-1 and TRBJ1-4; 7 positions agree with TRBD1. The CDR3 is made up of 15 amino acids. Losses at the gene ends were 0 bases for V and 3 bases for J; bases not matched to a gene: 2. Germline V gene lookup returns CDR1 SGHRS and CDR2 YFSETQ. CDR3 in amino acids: CASSLVGQSNEKLFF. The CDR3 DNA follows: TGCGCCAGCAGCTTGGTGGGACAGTCTAATGAAAAACTGTTTTTT. Based on the CDR3 plus reference TRBV5-1 and TRBJ1-4, the full variable domain is KAGVTQTPRYLIKTRGQQVTLSCSPISGHRSVSWYQQTPGQGLQFLFEYFSETQRNKGNFPGRFSGRQFSNSRSEMNVSTLELGDSALYLCASSLVGQSNEKLFFGSGTQLSVL.

The V and J genes are TRBV6-1 and TRBJ1-5; D gene ambiguous. The CDR3 runs 14 residues. Trimming removed 3 bases from V and 6 bases from J, with 12 bases in between. Germline V CDR1 and CDR2: MNHNS, SASEGT. The chain's CDR3 is CASSDGPEGQPQHF. The CDR3 bases are TGTGCCAGCAGTGATGGCCCGGAGGGTCAGCCCCAGCATTTT.